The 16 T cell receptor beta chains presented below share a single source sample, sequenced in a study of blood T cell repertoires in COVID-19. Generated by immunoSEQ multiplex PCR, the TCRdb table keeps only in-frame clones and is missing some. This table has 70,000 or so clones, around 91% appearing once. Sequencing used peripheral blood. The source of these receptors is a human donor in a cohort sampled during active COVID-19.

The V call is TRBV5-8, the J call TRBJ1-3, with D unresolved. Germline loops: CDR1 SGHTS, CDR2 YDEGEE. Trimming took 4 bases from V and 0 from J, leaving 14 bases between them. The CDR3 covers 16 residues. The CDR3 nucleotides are TGTGCCAGCAGCACGTCCTCGACTTTCTCTGGAAACACCATATATTTT. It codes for CASSTSSTFSGNTIYF. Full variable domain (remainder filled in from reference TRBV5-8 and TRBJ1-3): EAGVTQSPTHLIKTRGQQATLRCSPISGHTSVYWYQQALGLGLQFLLWYDEGEERNRGNFPPRFSGRQFPNYSSELNVNALELEDSALYLCASSTSSTFSGNTIYFGEGSWLTVV.

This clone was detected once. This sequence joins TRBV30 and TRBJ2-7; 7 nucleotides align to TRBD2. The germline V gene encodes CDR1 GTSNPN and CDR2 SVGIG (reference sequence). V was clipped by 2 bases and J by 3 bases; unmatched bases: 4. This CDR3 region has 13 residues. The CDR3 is CAWSLGGVYEQYF. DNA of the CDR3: TGTGCCTGGAGTCTGGGGGGGGTCTACGAGCAGTACTTC.

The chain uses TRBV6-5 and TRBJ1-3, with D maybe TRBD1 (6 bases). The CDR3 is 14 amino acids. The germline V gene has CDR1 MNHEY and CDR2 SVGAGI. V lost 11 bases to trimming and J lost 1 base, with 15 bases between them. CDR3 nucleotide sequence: TGTGCCGGACGATTAGACAGGTCTGGAAACACCATATATTTT. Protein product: CAGRLDRSGNTIYF.

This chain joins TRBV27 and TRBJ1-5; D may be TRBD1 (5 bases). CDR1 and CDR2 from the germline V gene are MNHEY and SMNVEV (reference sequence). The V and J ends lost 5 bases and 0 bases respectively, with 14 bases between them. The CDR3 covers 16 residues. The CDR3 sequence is CASSGPGGDSNQPQHF. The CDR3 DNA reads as TGTGCCAGCAGTGGTCCCGGGGGAGATAGCAATCAGCCCCAGCATTTT.

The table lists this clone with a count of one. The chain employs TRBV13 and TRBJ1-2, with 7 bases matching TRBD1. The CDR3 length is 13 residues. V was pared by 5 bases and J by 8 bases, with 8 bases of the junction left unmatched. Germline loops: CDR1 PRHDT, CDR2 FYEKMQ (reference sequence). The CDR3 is CASSQGQYRGYTF. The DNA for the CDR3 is TGTGCCAGCAGCCAGGGACAGTATCGCGGCTACACCTTC.

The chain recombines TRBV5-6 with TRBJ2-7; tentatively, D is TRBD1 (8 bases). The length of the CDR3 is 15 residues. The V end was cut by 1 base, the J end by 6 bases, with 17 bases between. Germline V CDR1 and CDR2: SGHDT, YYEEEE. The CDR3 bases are TGTGCCAGCAGCTTGAGGACAGGGAGGGGTGGCGAGCAGTACTTC. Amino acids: CASSLRTGRGGEQYF.

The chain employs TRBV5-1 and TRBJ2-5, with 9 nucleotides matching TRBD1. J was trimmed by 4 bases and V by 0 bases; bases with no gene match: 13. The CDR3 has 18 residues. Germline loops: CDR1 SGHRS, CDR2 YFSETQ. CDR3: CASSLVRFQGQGTETQYF. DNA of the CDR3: TGCGCCAGCAGCTTGGTGCGCTTTCAGGGACAGGGTACAGAGACCCAGTACTTC.

CDR3 loop: CASGSRGEGANVLTF. The CDR3 DNA follows: TGTGCCAGCGGCTCCAGGGGGGAAGGGGCCAACGTCCTGACTTTC. This rearrangement joins TRBV2 to TRBJ2-6; the D gene is possibly TRBD1 (7 bases). This CDR3 region has 15 residues. With 8 bases removed from V and 4 bases from J, the gap between germline ends came to 15 bases. Germline V gene sequence: CDR1 SNHLY, CDR2 FYNNEI. The full variable domain, its missing parts supplied by reference TRBV2 and TRBJ2-6, is EPEVTQTPSHQVTQMGQEVILRCVPISNHLYFYWYRQILGQKVEFLVSFYNNEISEKSEIFDDQFSVERPDGSNFTLKIRSTKLEDSAMYFCASGSRGEGANVLTFGAGSRLTVL.

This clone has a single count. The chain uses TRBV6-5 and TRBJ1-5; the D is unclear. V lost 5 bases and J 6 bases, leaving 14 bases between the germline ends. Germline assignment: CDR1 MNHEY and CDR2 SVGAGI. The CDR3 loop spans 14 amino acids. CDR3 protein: CASSPIGSGQPQHF. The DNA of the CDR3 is TGTGCCAGCAGTCCAATTGGGTCGGGTCAGCCCCAGCATTTT.

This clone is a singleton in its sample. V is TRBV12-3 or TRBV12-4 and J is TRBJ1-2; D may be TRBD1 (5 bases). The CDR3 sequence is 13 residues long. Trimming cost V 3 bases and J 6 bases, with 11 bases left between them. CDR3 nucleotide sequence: TGTGCCAGCAGTTTTTCAGGGATAGATGGCTACACCTTC. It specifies CASSFSGIDGYTF.

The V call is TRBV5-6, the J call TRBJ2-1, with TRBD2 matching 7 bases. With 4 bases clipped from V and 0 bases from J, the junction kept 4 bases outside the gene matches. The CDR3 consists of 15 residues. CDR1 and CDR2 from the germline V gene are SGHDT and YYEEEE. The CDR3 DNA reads TGTGCCAGCAGCCTCGGGACTAACTCCTACAATGAGCAGTTCTTC. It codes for CASSLGTNSYNEQFF.

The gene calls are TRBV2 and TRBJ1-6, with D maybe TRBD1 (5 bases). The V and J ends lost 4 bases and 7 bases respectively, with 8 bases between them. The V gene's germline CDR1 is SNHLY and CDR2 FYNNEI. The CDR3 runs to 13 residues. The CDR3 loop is CASSVGGNSPLHF. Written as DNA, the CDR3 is TGTGCCAGCAGTGTCGGGGGGAATTCACCCCTCCACTTT.

CDR3: CASSQGRSSWATEAFF. The CDR3, as DNA: TGCGCCAGCAGCCAAGGTCGGTCCTCGTGGGCCACTGAAGCTTTCTTT. The chain employs TRBV4-3 and TRBJ1-1; D remains ambiguous. Trimming stripped 1 base from V and 4 bases from J, with 16 bases between. Germline CDR1 LGHNA, CDR2 YSLEER. The CDR3 length is 16 residues.

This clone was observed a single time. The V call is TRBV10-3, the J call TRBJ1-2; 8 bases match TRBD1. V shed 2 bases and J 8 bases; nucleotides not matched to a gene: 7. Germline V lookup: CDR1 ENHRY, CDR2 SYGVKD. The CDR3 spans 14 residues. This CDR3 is CAISENGQGDGYTF. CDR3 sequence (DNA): TGTGCCATCAGTGAGAATGGACAGGGAGACGGCTACACCTTC.

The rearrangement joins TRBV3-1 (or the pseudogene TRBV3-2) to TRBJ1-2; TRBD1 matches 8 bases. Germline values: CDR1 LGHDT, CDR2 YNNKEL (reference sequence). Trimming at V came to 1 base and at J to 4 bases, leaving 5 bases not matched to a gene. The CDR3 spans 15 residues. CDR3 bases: TGTGCCAGCAGCCAAGCGGACAGGGTGGGCTATGGCTACACCTTC. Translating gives CASSQADRVGYGYTF.

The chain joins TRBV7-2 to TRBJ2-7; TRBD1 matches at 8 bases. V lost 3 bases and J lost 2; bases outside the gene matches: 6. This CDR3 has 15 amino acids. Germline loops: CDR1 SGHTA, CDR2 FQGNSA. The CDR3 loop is CASSFSSGQAYEQYF. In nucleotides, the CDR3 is TGTGCCAGCAGCTTTTCGTCGGGACAGGCCTACGAGCAGTACTTC.